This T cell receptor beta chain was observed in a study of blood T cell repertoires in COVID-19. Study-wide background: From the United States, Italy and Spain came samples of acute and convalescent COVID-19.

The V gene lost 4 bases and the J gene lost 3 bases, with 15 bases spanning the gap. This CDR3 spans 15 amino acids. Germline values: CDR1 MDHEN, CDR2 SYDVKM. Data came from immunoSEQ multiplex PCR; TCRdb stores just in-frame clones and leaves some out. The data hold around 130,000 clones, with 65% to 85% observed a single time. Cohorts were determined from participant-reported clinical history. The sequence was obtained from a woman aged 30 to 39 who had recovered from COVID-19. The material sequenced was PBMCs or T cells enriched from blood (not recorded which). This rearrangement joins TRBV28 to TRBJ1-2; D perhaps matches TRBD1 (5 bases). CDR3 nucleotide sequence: TGTGCCAGCAGTTACGGGGGTGGGGGTGACTATGGCTACACCTTC. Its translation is CASSYGGGGDYGYTF.